Each of the 27 T cell receptor beta chains below was sequenced from the same sample in a study of T cells after yellow fever vaccination. Using its own MiXCR run on the 5' RACE reads, TCRdb lists one record per CDR3 protein. The sample lists around 340,000 distinct CDR3 sequences, roughly an eighth seen once, with 2.5% to 4% in the top ten. The starting material was CD4+ T cells sorted from PBMCs, obtained 15 days after the yellow fever booster vaccination. Source of these receptors: a man in his late teens or twenties who received the YFV17D yellow fever vaccine.

The rearrangement links TRBV2 to TRBJ2-5; the D gene is possibly TRBD1 (6 bases). Germline CDR1 SNHLY, CDR2 FYNNEI. Trimming stripped 4 bases from V and 2 bases from J, with 8 bases between. The CDR3 consists of 13 residues. CDR3 sequence (DNA): TGTGCCAGCAGTGGACAGGCGCAAGAGACCCAGTACTTC. Its protein is CASSGQAQETQYF.

This clonotype was observed once. An end of the junction differs from the germline gene, which may be a read error. The rearrangement joins TRBV4-1 to TRBJ2-5, with D unclear. From germline, CDR1 is MGHRA and CDR2 YSYEKL. This CDR3 region has 13 residues. Here the CDR3 DNA reads TGCGCAAGCAGCCGCATGCGAGGAGAGACCCAGTACTTC. It translates to CASSRMRGETQYF.

This clonotype showed up just a few times. The V and J genes are TRBV6-2 or TRBV6-3 and TRBJ1-4; 9 nucleotides align to TRBD1. CDR3 length equals 23 residues. V lost 0 bases to trimming and J lost 0 bases; unmatched junction nucleotides: 20. The germline V gene encodes CDR1 MNHEY and CDR2 SVGEGT. The CDR3 is CASSYSKRAGTGSLSPTNEKLFF. For the CDR3, the DNA is TGTGCCAGCAGTTACTCGAAAAGAGCCGGGACAGGGAGCCTGTCACCAACTAATGAAAAACTGTTTTTT.

In this sample, this clonotype turned up many times. The J gene is TRBJ2-3, the V gene TRBV6-2 or TRBV6-3, with TRBD2 as a possible D gene (5 bases). CDR1 is MNHEY and CDR2 is SVGEGT in the germline V gene. V was trimmed by 11 bases and J by 6 bases, leaving 18 bases between them. The CDR3 spans 13 residues. The CDR3 region is CAAVAGDSDTQYF. CDR3 in DNA: TGTGCCGCAGTGGCGGGTGATTCGGATACGCAGTATTTT.

The V and J genes are TRBV11-2 and TRBJ2-1; D is tentatively TRBD1 or TRBD2 (5 bases each). The germline V and J ends were trimmed by 5 bases and 11 bases, with 22 bases remaining between them. Germline V lookup: CDR1 SGHAT, CDR2 FQNNGV. This CDR3 spans 15 amino acids. The CDR3 nucleotides are TGTGCCAGCAGCCATCCCGGACGGGGACGGACAAAGCAGTTCTTC. It is translated as CASSHPGRGRTKQFF.

The chain has TRBV28 and TRBJ1-2, with 9 bases lining up with TRBD1. Germline trimming cut 5 bases from V and 0 bases from J; bases unmatched to any gene: 7. The CDR3 contains 16 residues. CDR1 is MDHEN and CDR2 is SYDVKM in the germline V gene. This CDR3 reads CASSPGTGTSNYGYTF. DNA of the CDR3: TGTGCCAGCAGTCCCGGGACAGGGACCTCTAACTATGGCTACACCTTC.

This clonotype was observed a few times. The chain recombines TRBV4-1 with TRBJ2-3; 12 bases agree with TRBD2. The length of the CDR3 is 17 residues. Trimming removed 0 bases from V and 6 bases from J; junction bases left unmatched: 7. Germline V lookup: CDR1 MGHRA, CDR2 YSYEKL. CDR3 sequence: CASSQDWLAGGPDTQYF. The CDR3, as DNA: TGCGCCAGCAGCCAAGACTGGCTAGCGGGGGGGCCGGATACGCAGTATTTT.

The genes are TRBV7-2 and TRBJ1-2; 9 bases are shared with TRBD1. The CDR3 extends over 16 amino acids. CDR1 SGHTA and CDR2 FQGNSA come from the germline V gene. Losses at the gene ends were 1 base for V and 5 bases for J; bases not matched to a gene: 8. Here the CDR3 reads CASSLGGTGSLYGYTF. CDR3 in DNA: TGTGCCAGCAGCTTAGGGGGGACAGGGTCTTTGTATGGCTACACCTTC.

The table lists this clonotype with a few counts. This chain links TRBV27 with TRBJ2-7; TRBD1 matches 7 bases. Looked up from germline, CDR1 is MNHEY and CDR2 is SMNVEV (reference sequence). This CDR3 contains 15 residues. With 0 bases clipped from V and 3 bases from J, the junction kept 5 bases outside the gene matches. The CDR3 sequence: CASSLSATGYYEQYV. CDR3 bases: TGTGCCAGCAGTTTATCCGCGACAGGGTACTACGAGCAGTACGTC.

This chain joins TRBV28 and TRBJ2-1; D call uncertain. CDR1 and CDR2 (germline): MDHEN, SYDVKM. The V end was cut by 5 bases, the J end by 5 bases, with 13 bases between. The CDR3 length is 14 residues. CDR3 amino acids: CASSQSGRDNEQFF. The CDR3 coding sequence is TGTGCCAGCAGTCAATCCGGCCGAGACAATGAGCAGTTCTTC. The full variable domain, rest sourced from reference TRBV28 and TRBJ2-1, is DVKVTQSSRYLVKRTGEKVFLECVQDMDHENMFWYRQDPGLGLRLIYFSYDVKMKEKGDIPEGYSVSREKKERFSLILESASTNQTSMYLCASSQSGRDNEQFFGPGTRLTVL.

This clonotype has a handful of counts. This chain joins TRBV7-2 and TRBJ2-3, with 7 positions matching TRBD1. The CDR3 sequence is 16 residues long. The germline CDR1 and CDR2 sequences are SGHTA and FQGNSA. Losses at the gene ends were 4 bases for V and 3 bases for J; bases not matched to a gene: 10. CDR3 amino acids: CASSSNRGPGTDTQYF. CDR3 DNA sequence: TGTGCCAGCAGCTCCAACAGGGGCCCGGGTACAGATACGCAGTATTTT. Filled out from reference TRBV7-2 and TRBJ2-3, the complete variable domain reads GAGVSQSPSNKVTEKGKDVELRCDPISGHTALYWYRQSLGQGLEFLIYFQGNSAPDKSGLPSDRFSAERTGGSVSTLTIQRTQQEDSAVYLCASSSNRGPGTDTQYFGPGTRLTVL.

The J gene is TRBJ1-5, the V gene TRBV25-1; possibly TRBD1 for D (5 bases). V lost 3 bases, J lost 1 base, and 13 bases lay in between. The CDR3 consists of 16 residues. Germline lookup yields CDR1 MGHDK and CDR2 SYGVNS. CDR3 sequence (DNA): TGTGCCAGCAGTGAGGGCGGGGGAGTCAGCAATCAGCCCCAGCATTTT. Translation gives CASSEGGGVSNQPQHF.

The V call is TRBV2, the J call TRBJ2-1; D call uncertain. The CDR3 is made up of 13 amino acids. V gave up 8 bases and J gave up 0 bases, with 8 bases separating them. Germline V CDR1 and CDR2: SNHLY, FYNNEI. The CDR3 is CASCPSSYNEQFF. CDR3 in DNA: TGTGCCAGCTGTCCCAGCTCCTACAATGAGCAGTTCTTC.

This clonotype has more than one count but fewer than ten. The chain links TRBV7-9 to TRBJ2-7; unclear D gene. From germline, CDR1 is SEHNR and CDR2 FQNEAQ (reference sequence). This CDR3 has 14 amino acids. The V end was cut by 2 bases, the J end by 1 base, with 9 bases between. The CDR3 region is CASSLRADSYEQYF. The CDR3 region has the DNA TGTGCCAGCAGCTTACGGGCCGATTCCTACGAGCAGTACTTC.

The V call is TRBV27, the J call TRBJ2-3; D gene uncertain. The germline V gene encodes CDR1 MNHEY and CDR2 SMNVEV (reference sequence). This CDR3 contains 13 residues. V was pared by 6 bases and J by 0 bases, with 7 bases between. CDR3 protein: CASSTASTDTQYF. Written as DNA, the CDR3 is TGTGCCAGCAGCACCGCTAGCACAGATACGCAGTATTTT.

There are many counts of this clonotype. The chain recombines TRBV7-9 with TRBJ1-1, with TRBD1 matching 10 bases. This CDR3 is built from 17 residues. Germline V gene lookup returns CDR1 SEHNR and CDR2 FQNEAQ (reference sequence). Unmatched junction bases numbered 13, after V lost 2 bases and J lost 7 bases. The CDR3 DNA sequence: TGTGCCAGCAGCTTAAAAGGGACAGGGGTTCGCGGGGATGAAGCTTTCTTT. It specifies CASSLKGTGVRGDEAFF.

This clonotype occurred a few times. The chain joins TRBV14 to TRBJ2-2; D remains ambiguous. The CDR3 is 18 residues long. V dropped 0 bases and J dropped 5 bases, with 19 bases sitting between them. Germline V gives CDR1 SGHDN, CDR2 FVKESK. The CDR3 loop is CASSQDRGQSLSTGELFF. DNA of the CDR3: TGTGCCAGCAGCCAAGATCGAGGCCAGTCCTTATCGACCGGGGAGCTGTTTTTT.

V gene TRBV28 combines with J gene TRBJ2-6; no firm D call. The CDR3 runs to 15 residues. Germline CDR1 is MDHEN and CDR2 is SYDVKM. Trimming stripped 3 bases from V and 1 base from J, with 7 bases between. The CDR3 loop is CASSFSLSGANVLTF. Here the CDR3 DNA reads TGTGCCAGCAGTTTCTCCTTATCTGGGGCCAACGTCCTGACTTTC.

V gene TRBV2 combines with J gene TRBJ2-5, with 12 bases lining up with TRBD2. The J segment lost 5 bases and the V segment lost 6 bases, leaving 7 bases of the junction unmatched. The length of the CDR3 is 15 residues. The V gene's germline CDR1 is SNHLY and CDR2 FYNNEI. Here the CDR3 reads CASRTQTSGGETQYF. The CDR3 coding sequence is TGTGCCAGCAGGACGCAAACTAGCGGGGGGGAGACCCAGTACTTC.

J is TRBJ1-4 and V is TRBV20-1; 7 bases fit TRBD1. Germline CDR1 reads DFQATT; CDR2 reads SNEGSKA (reference sequence). This CDR3 has 14 residues. V gave up 5 bases and J gave up 0 bases; unmatched junction bases: 3. The CDR3 nucleotides are TGCAGTGCTTACACAGGGGCAACTAATGAAAAACTGTTTTTT. This encodes CSAYTGATNEKLFF.

The CDR3 sequence is CASSYGRGWNGYTF. CDR3 coding DNA: TGTGCCAGCAGTTATGGAAGGGGGTGGAATGGCTACACCTTC. The chain has TRBV6-5 and TRBJ1-2; D perhaps matches TRBD1 (6 bases). The germline V and J ends were trimmed by 3 bases and 6 bases, with 14 bases remaining between them. Germline loops: CDR1 MNHEY, CDR2 SVGAGI. This CDR3 is built from 14 residues.

This clonotype showed up just a few times. The V call is TRBV20-1, the J call TRBJ1-6, with D tentatively TRBD1 (5 bases). The V gene's germline CDR1 is DFQATT and CDR2 SNEGSKA (reference sequence). The germline V and J ends were trimmed by 0 bases and 8 bases, with 14 bases remaining between them. The length of the CDR3 is 15 residues. The CDR3 DNA reads TGCAGTGCTAGAGAAGCACACAGGAGCGATTCACCCCTCCACTTT. Residues: CSAREAHRSDSPLHF.

The CDR3 spells CSARPVGTGDHTF. CDR3 nucleotides: TGCAGTGCTAGGCCCGTGGGGACAGGGGACCACACCTTC. This chain uses TRBV20-1 with TRBJ1-2; TRBD1 agrees at 10 bases. The CDR3 has 13 residues. With 3 bases clipped from V and 12 bases from J, the junction kept 10 bases outside the gene matches. Germline V lookup: CDR1 DFQATT, CDR2 SNEGSKA (reference sequence).

The chain uses TRBV7-9 and TRBJ1-1; D unclear. Germline CDR1 and CDR2: SEHNR and FQNEAQ (reference sequence). Trimming took off 6 bases at V and 0 bases at J, with 8 bases between the two ends. The CDR3 runs to 13 residues. The CDR3 sequence is CASRMNVNTEAFF. The CDR3 region has the DNA TGTGCCAGCAGGATGAACGTGAACACTGAAGCTTTCTTT.

The CDR3 here is CASSSTPTVTQYF. As DNA, the CDR3 is TGTGCCAGCAGCTCAACCCCGACTGTGACCCAGTACTTC. The chain uses TRBV7-9 and TRBJ2-5, with D unresolved. This CDR3 spans 13 amino acids. The germline V gene has CDR1 SEHNR and CDR2 FQNEAQ (reference sequence). Trimming pared 4 bases from V and 7 bases from J, leaving 13 bases between. Full variable domain (missing parts from reference TRBV7-9 and TRBJ2-5): DTGVSQNPRHKITKRGQNVTFRCDPISEHNRLYWYRQTLGQGPEFLTYFQNEAQLEKSRLLSDRFSAERPKGSFSTLEIQRTEQGDSAMYLCASSSTPTVTQYFGPGTRLLVL.

This CDR3 is CASSLGTGGRYGYTF. In nucleotides, the CDR3 is TGTGCCAGCAGCTTAGGGACAGGGGGCCGCTATGGCTACACCTTC. The chain uses TRBV7-6 and TRBJ1-2; TRBD1 matches at 11 bases. Trimming removed 1 base from V and 4 bases from J; junction bases left unmatched: 2. The CDR3 extends over 15 amino acids. Germline V CDR1 and CDR2: SGHVS, FNYEAQ.

This clonotype turned up a few times. The gene calls are TRBV12-3 or TRBV12-4 and TRBJ2-3; D gene unclear. The CDR3 consists of 14 residues. Trimming left V 3 bases short and J 2 bases short, with 9 bases between. CDR3 residues: CASSLRHYTDTQYF. The CDR3, as DNA: TGTGCCAGCAGTTTGAGGCATTACACAGATACGCAGTATTTT.